This T cell receptor (beta chain) was recovered during a study of blood T cells in healthy people across ages. The study's findings and limits: Since the PBMCs were unsorted, naive and antigen-experienced cells could not be conclusively compared. Roughly linear age-related decline in beta diversity appeared, significant by age roughly 40.

The V gene end was trimmed by 6 bases and the J gene end by 6 bases; junction bases not matched to a gene: 6. The germline V gene has CDR1 MNHEY and CDR2 SVGAGI. The CDR3 totals 13 residues. Together with a sample-barcoded 5' primer, a J-beta primer mix was included in a second PCR lasting about 7 to 12 cycles. Via MiXCR, TCRdb re-called the 5' RACE reads, giving one row per CDR3 protein. The table records about 1 million distinct CDR3 sequences, 40% to 45% of them present only once. This clonotype occurred a few times. The antigen remains undetermined. The clonotype comes from a woman in her sixties or seventies in good health. The rearrangement links TRBV6-5 to TRBJ1-2; TRBD1 matches at 8 bases. Sequencing input: blood. CDR3 DNA: TGTGCCAGCAGACCCCGGACAGGGCATGGCTACACCTTC. This codes for CASRPRTGHGYTF.